Listed here are 6 T cell receptor beta chains from one sample, sequenced in a study of cytomegalovirus exposure and HLA in healthy donors. The PCR made use of 60 Vbeta and 13 Jbeta primers. Libraries were prepared by immunoSEQ multiplex PCR; TCRdb keeps only in-frame clonotypes and omits some of them. The sample records about 64,000 clones, 60% to 80% being singletons. Sequencing was done on a sample of PBMCs. These receptors came from a male donor in good health and CMV-seropositive.

This clone was counted a single time. The genes are TRBV7-2 and TRBJ1-1; D is possibly TRBD1 (5 bases). Germline-derived CDR1 and CDR2 are SGHTA and FQGNSA. The V gene lost 4 bases and the J gene lost 4 bases, with 10 bases spanning the gap. CDR3 length: 13 residues. CDR3 residues: CASSSGHFTEAFF. The CDR3 region has the DNA TGTGCCAGCAGCTCCGGACATTTCACTGAAGCTTTCTTT.

The chain couples TRBV9 to TRBJ2-3, with D perhaps TRBD1 (6 bases). Germline-derived CDR1 and CDR2 are SGDLS and YYNGEE. Trimming pared 0 bases from V and 5 bases from J, leaving 13 bases between. This CDR3 has 15 amino acids. This CDR3 is CASSVGGRGIDTQYF. The CDR3 DNA reads TGTGCCAGCAGCGTAGGGGGCAGGGGAATAGATACGCAGTATTTT.

The gene calls are TRBV10-3 and TRBJ2-1; D unresolved. This CDR3 comprises 11 residues. Per the germline V gene, CDR1 is ENHRY and CDR2 is SYGVKD. Trimming removed 10 bases from V and 6 bases from J, with 10 bases in between. As DNA, the CDR3 is TGTGCCACGACGAGCGTCAATGAGCAGTTCTTC. Translated, it gives CATTSVNEQFF.

The chain combines TRBV7-9 with TRBJ2-7, with TRBD2 matching over 7 bases. CDR3 length equals 16 residues. V shed 1 base and J 3 bases; nucleotides not matched to a gene: 9. Germline loops: CDR1 SEHNR, CDR2 FQNEAQ (reference sequence). The CDR3 here is CASSLVSGGPGYEQYF. CDR3 coding DNA: TGTGCCAGCAGCTTAGTGTCGGGAGGCCCTGGCTACGAGCAGTACTTC. Together with reference TRBV7-9 and TRBJ2-7, the CDR3 gives the full variable domain: DTGVSQNPRHKITKRGQNVTFRCDPISEHNRLYWYRQTLGQGPEFLTYFQNEAQLEKSRLLSDRFSAERPKGSFSTLEIQRTEQGDSAMYLCASSLVSGGPGYEQYFGPGTRLTVT.

The CDR3 DNA follows: TGCGCCAGCAGCCCCTCGCCCGGGGAAGCGGGCAATAAAGAGACCCAGTACTTC. Translated: CASSPSPGEAGNKETQYF. The chain uses TRBV4-1 and TRBJ2-5, with a tentative D call TRBD2 (6 bases). The V gene lost 4 bases and the J gene lost 3 bases, with 24 bases spanning the gap. This CDR3 region has 18 residues. The germline V gene has CDR1 MGHRA and CDR2 YSYEKL.

This clone showed up just a few times. This chain links TRBV6-1 with TRBJ2-7; D not certain. Germline CDR1 MNHNS, CDR2 SASEGT. V lost 4 bases and J 2 bases, leaving 12 bases between the germline ends. This CDR3 is built from 14 residues. The CDR3 here is CASSVSDMAYEQYF. The CDR3 nucleotides are TGTGCCAGCAGTGTGTCTGACATGGCCTACGAGCAGTACTTC.